These 31 T cell receptor beta chains share one sample of origin, sequenced in a study of T cell repertoires in cytomegalovirus infection. TCRdb ran MiXCR on the reads and lists one entry per CDR3 protein. The top ten hold more than 20% of the sample, which has more than 500,000 distinct CDR3 sequences, more than 15% seen once. Sequencing used CD8+ T cells from PBMCs. The source is a human donor in good health (CMV status not recorded). Some clones in this sample may be carry-over from other donors' samples.

The CDR3, as DNA: TGTGCCAGCAGCGTAGGAAGTTATAGCAATCAGCCCCAGCATTTT. This codes for CASSVGSYSNQPQHF. The chain links TRBV9 to TRBJ1-5, with unresolved D. The CDR3 has 15 residues. The V end was cut by 0 bases, the J end by 0 bases, with 7 bases between. CDR1 and CDR2 from the germline V gene are SGDLS and YYNGEE. The variable domain in full, completed from reference TRBV9 and TRBJ1-5, reads DSGVTQTPKHLITATGQRVTLRCSPRSGDLSVYWYQQSLDQGLQFLIQYYNGEERAKGNILERFSAQQFPDLHSELNLSSLELGDSALYFCASSVGSYSNQPQHFGDGTRLSIL.

There are many counts of this clonotype. The chain recombines TRBV7-6 with TRBJ1-5; no firm D call. The CDR3 extends over 13 amino acids. Per germline, CDR1 SGHVS and CDR2 FNYEAQ. V was shortened by 5 bases and J by 5 bases, with 10 bases between the two germline ends. The CDR3: CASSPREHQPQHF. The CDR3, as DNA: TGTGCCAGCAGCCCGAGGGAGCATCAGCCCCAGCATTTT.

This clonotype has ten or more counts. CDR3 protein: CASSEALDDSEYLYGYTF. CDR3 DNA: TGTGCCAGCAGTGAAGCGCTTGATGACAGCGAATACCTCTATGGCTACACCTTC. The V call is TRBV2, the J call TRBJ1-2; D is perhaps TRBD1 (5 bases). Germline loops: CDR1 SNHLY, CDR2 FYNNEI. The V end lost 0 bases, the J end lost 4 bases, and 21 bases lay between the germline ends. CDR3 length: 18 residues.

This clonotype was found a few times. The rearrangement uses TRBV5-6 and TRBJ2-7; D perhaps matches TRBD1 (5 bases). CDR3 length: 17 residues. The germline CDR1 and CDR2 sequences are SGHDT and YYEEEE. V shed 4 bases and J shed 2 bases, with 22 bases lying between them. CDR3 sequence reads: CASSPQLFDSYTYEQYF. The CDR3 DNA is TGTGCCAGCAGCCCGCAACTCTTTGACAGCTATACCTACGAGCAGTACTTC.

This clonotype was picked up many times. The rearrangement joins TRBV6-5 to TRBJ1-2; D may be TRBD1 (6 bases). The V gene lost 0 bases and the J gene lost 5 bases, with 10 bases spanning the gap. Germline V gives CDR1 MNHEY, CDR2 SVGAGI. This CDR3 contains 14 residues. The chain's CDR3 is CASSYSRQEYGYTF. In DNA, the CDR3 is TGTGCCAGCAGTTACTCAAGACAGGAATATGGCTACACCTTC.

This clonotype showed up just a few times. The chain carries TRBV6-5 and TRBJ2-1; D possibly uses TRBD1 or TRBD2 (6 bases each). The ends were cut back, 6 bases at V and 7 bases at J, with 16 bases in the middle. This CDR3 is built from 14 residues. The germline CDR1 and CDR2 sequences are MNHEY and SVGAGI. The CDR3 bases are TGTGCCAGCAGACCTCGGGGGCCCTTGAATGAGCAGTTCTTC. As protein: CASRPRGPLNEQFF.

The V call is TRBV5-1, the J call TRBJ2-1; D not certain. The V end lost 0 bases, the J end lost 8 bases, and 6 bases lay between the germline ends. The CDR3 spans 12 residues. From germline, CDR1 is SGHRS and CDR2 YFSETQ. The CDR3: CASSLEEDEQFF. The DNA for the CDR3 is TGCGCCAGCAGCTTGGAGGAAGATGAGCAGTTCTTC.

This clonotype was counted a few times. This chain connects TRBV9 to TRBJ2-7; 10 bases agree with TRBD1. Germline assignment: CDR1 SGDLS and CDR2 YYNGEE. V trimming: 5 bases; J trimming: 4 bases; junction bases outside the gene matches: 9. The CDR3 loop spans 15 amino acids. The CDR3 loop reads CASSAPGQGGYEQYF. CDR3 coding DNA: TGTGCCAGCAGTGCTCCAGGACAGGGGGGATACGAGCAGTACTTC.

This chain uses TRBV27 with TRBJ2-7; 7 bases agree with TRBD2. The CDR3 contains 14 residues. Germline lookup yields CDR1 MNHEY and CDR2 SMNVEV (reference sequence). V shed 0 bases and J 2 bases; nucleotides not matched to a gene: 1. The CDR3 loop reads CASSLSTSAYEQYF. The CDR3 region has the DNA TGTGCCAGCAGTTTATCTACTAGCGCCTACGAGCAGTACTTC.

The rearrangement joins TRBV6-6 to TRBJ2-1, with TRBD2 matching over 8 bases. The CDR3 is 19 residues long. CDR1 is MNHNY and CDR2 is SVGAGI in the germline V gene (reference sequence). Trimming cost V 0 bases and J 8 bases; bases outside gene matches: 18. The CDR3 loop reads CASSYSKEGRRGARDEQFF. The CDR3 DNA reads TGTGCCAGCAGTTACTCGAAGGAGGGGCGGCGGGGGGCTAGGGATGAGCAGTTCTTC.

The chain recombines TRBV27 with TRBJ1-1, with 7 bases matching TRBD1. The CDR3 loop spans 13 amino acids. V shed 7 bases, J shed 2 bases, and the junction held 4 bases outside the gene matches. CDR1 MNHEY and CDR2 SMNVEV come from the germline V gene (reference sequence). Here the CDR3 reads CASTGQENTEAFF. CDR3 nucleotide sequence: TGTGCCAGCACTGGACAGGAAAACACTGAAGCTTTCTTT.

This clonotype was detected ten times or more. The gene calls are TRBV29-1 and TRBJ2-1; D may correspond to TRBD1 or TRBD2 (5 bases each). CDR3 length: 14 residues. V gave up 4 bases and J gave up 6 bases, with 16 bases separating them. Germline V gene lookup returns CDR1 SQVTM and CDR2 ANQGSEA. This chain's CDR3 is CSVGRAGRANEQFF. The CDR3 DNA is TGCAGCGTTGGAAGGGCAGGGCGGGCCAATGAGCAGTTCTTC.

The table lists this clonotype with a few counts. The V and J genes are TRBV20-1 and TRBJ1-2, with D unresolved. CDR1 DFQATT and CDR2 SNEGSKA come from the germline V gene (reference sequence). The CDR3 runs 16 residues. V lost 3 bases and J lost 1, with 18 bases in between. The chain's CDR3 is CSASPAGDFFNYGYTF. CDR3 bases: TGCAGTGCTAGCCCGGCAGGAGATTTTTTTAACTATGGCTACACCTTC.

V is TRBV5-1 and J is TRBJ1-1; D is possibly TRBD1 (5 bases). V lost 3 bases and J 10 bases, leaving 10 bases between the germline ends. The CDR3 spans 11 residues. From germline, CDR1 is SGHRS and CDR2 YFSETQ. For the CDR3, the DNA is TGCGCCAGCAGCTCGACAGAGGGAGCTTTCTTT. Protein: CASSSTEGAFF. The entire variable domain, with the rest obtained from reference TRBV5-1 and TRBJ1-1, is as follows: KAGVTQTPRYLIKTRGQQVTLSCSPISGHRSVSWYQQTPGQGLQFLFEYFSETQRNKGNFPGRFSGRQFSNSRSEMNVSTLELGDSALYLCASSSTEGAFFGQGTRLTVV.

About this clonotype itself: A much larger clone lies a single base off, so this may be a read error. The conserved phenylalanine or tryptophan is not found at the CDR3 terminus, so this likely reflects a read error. The gene calls are TRBV28 and TRBJ2-1; no reliable D call. Trimming took 7 bases from V and 0 from J, leaving 13 bases between them. This CDR3 spans 15 amino acids. Looked up from germline, CDR1 is MDHEN and CDR2 is SYDVKM. For the CDR3, the DNA is TGTGCCAGCACCTCGCCAGAGAGCTCCTACAATGAGCAGTTCTTA. Translation gives CASTSPESSYNEQFL.

The chain employs TRBV4-1 and TRBJ1-6, with D unclear. With 0 bases removed from V and 0 bases from J, the gap between germline ends came to 9 bases. There are 17 residues in the CDR3. Germline CDR1 and CDR2: MGHRA and YSYEKL. DNA for the CDR3: TGCGCCAGCAGCCAAGATCTAAAAGGCTCCTATAATTCACCCCTCCACTTT. Translating gives CASSQDLKGSYNSPLHF.

In regard to this clonotype: One base away lies a much larger clone, so this may be a sequencing read error. A read error is likely, as this CDR3 ends without the conserved phenylalanine or tryptophan. The chain employs TRBV27 and TRBJ2-7, with D perhaps being TRBD1 or TRBD2 (5 bases each). In germline, CDR1 is MNHEY, CDR2 SMNVEV (reference sequence). The CDR3 has 16 amino acids. V lost 8 bases, J lost 3 bases, and 23 bases lay in between. CDR3 amino acids: CASGNAGTRALYEQYL. As DNA, the CDR3 is TGTGCCAGCGGAAATGCCGGGACGCGCGCTCTCTACGAGCAGTACTTA.

At least ten counts were recorded for this clonotype. The chain joins TRBV7-9 to TRBJ1-4; D is unresolved. The CDR3 contains 16 residues. The V end was cut by 6 bases, the J end by 1 base, with 15 bases between. CDR1 and CDR2 from the germline V gene are SEHNR and FQNEAQ (reference sequence). CDR3 DNA sequence: TGTGCCAGCAGTTTCCCCGGAACAGAAACTAATGAAAAACTGTTTTTT. The encoded protein is CASSFPGTETNEKLFF.

Many counts were recorded for this clonotype. This chain joins TRBV2 and TRBJ2-7, with D uncertain. Germline V CDR1 and CDR2: SNHLY, FYNNEI. V lost 3 bases to trimming and J lost 4 bases, with 16 bases between them. The CDR3 has 15 amino acids. For the CDR3, the DNA is TGTGCCAGCAGTGACCGACAAACCGGTTGGTACGAGCAGTACTTC. Translation: CASSDRQTGWYEQYF.

There are many counts of this clonotype. This rearrangement joins TRBV6-1 to TRBJ2-1, with D perhaps TRBD1 or TRBD2 (5 bases each). The CDR3 is 14 residues long. Germline CDR1 reads MNHNS; CDR2 reads SASEGT. V dropped 7 bases and J dropped 3 bases, with 13 bases sitting between them. CDR3 region: CASIVGDHYNEQFF. In nucleotides, the CDR3 is TGTGCCAGCATCGTGGGGGACCACTACAATGAGCAGTTCTTC.

This clonotype showed up just a few times. CDR3 bases: TGTGCCACCGCGGACCCCCCCTTCGAGCAGTACTTC. It codes for CATADPPFEQYF. J is TRBJ2-7 and V is TRBV10-3; D call uncertain. This CDR3 has 12 amino acids. Trimming cost V 10 bases and J 6 bases, with 16 bases left between them. The V gene's germline CDR1 is ENHRY and CDR2 SYGVKD.

This clonotype showed up just a few times. J is TRBJ1-2 and V is TRBV27; D perhaps matches TRBD1 (5 bases). Germline CDR1 is MNHEY and CDR2 is SMNVEV (reference sequence). Trimming took off 8 bases at V and 6 bases at J, with 13 bases between the two ends. This CDR3 spans 12 amino acids. The CDR3 region is CASLTPGHGYTF. In DNA, the CDR3 is TGTGCCAGCCTCACCCCGGGGCATGGCTACACCTTC.

This chain links TRBV9 with TRBJ2-1, with TRBD1 as a possible D gene (6 bases). The CDR3 covers 11 residues. CDR1 is SGDLS, CDR2 YYNGEE, per germline. Between the trimmed V and J ends, which lost 4 bases and 12 bases, there was a span of 11 bases. This chain's CDR3 is CASSTQGVQFF. The DNA of the CDR3 is TGTGCCAGCAGCACACAGGGTGTGCAGTTCTTC.

This clonotype came up many times. The chain has TRBV12-3 or TRBV12-4 and TRBJ1-1; TRBD1 matches at 8 bases. The CDR3 loop spans 15 amino acids. Losses at the gene ends were 3 bases for V and 6 bases for J; bases not matched to a gene: 9. CDR3 coding DNA: TGTGCCAGCAGTTTTAAGACAGGGGACTTCGCTGAAGCTTTCTTT. Amino acid sequence: CASSFKTGDFAEAFF.

This clonotype was observed many times. The chain employs TRBV11-2 and TRBJ2-1; 10 positions agree with TRBD1. The CDR3 is 17 amino acids. V shed 4 bases and J 7 bases; nucleotides not matched to a gene: 13. Germline V gene data show CDR1 as SGHAT and CDR2 as FQNNGV. CDR3 DNA: TGTGCCAGCAGCTCTCGGACAGGGGGGTTTCTAAGTAATGAGCAGTTCTTC. This encodes CASSSRTGGFLSNEQFF.

Ten or more counts support this clonotype. This chain uses TRBV12-3 or TRBV12-4 with TRBJ1-1; D unclear. The CDR3 sequence is 14 residues long. V dropped 6 bases and J dropped 1 base, with 12 bases sitting between them. Here the CDR3 DNA reads TGTGCCAGCAGCGCGCCGCATACGAACACTGAAGCTTTCTTT. It is translated as CASSAPHTNTEAFF.

In its sample, this clonotype was seen a few times. The V gene is TRBV15, the J gene TRBJ2-3; TRBD2 is a possible D gene (6 bases). V shed 8 bases and J shed 4 bases, with 22 bases lying between them. The CDR3 is made up of 16 amino acids. Germline loops: CDR1 LNHNV, CDR2 YYDKDF (reference sequence). The DNA of the CDR3 is TGTGCCACCGGTGGGGGGATCGGGGGACGGTCAGATACGCAGTATTTT. Its protein product is CATGGGIGGRSDTQYF.

The chain combines TRBV29-1 with TRBJ2-1, with 14 bases aligning to TRBD2. The trim removed 4 bases at V and 7 bases at J, leaving 6 bases unmatched. The CDR3 length is 15 residues. Germline lookup yields CDR1 SQVTM and CDR2 ANQGSEA. In DNA, the CDR3 is TGCAGCGTTGCCGGGACTAGCGGGAGTGAGAATGAGCAGTTCTTC. Amino acid sequence: CSVAGTSGSENEQFF.

The chain is built from TRBV27 and TRBJ1-5; D is ambiguous. This CDR3 has 15 amino acids. Trimming removed 6 bases from V and 0 bases from J, with 12 bases in between. Germline CDR1 and CDR2: MNHEY and SMNVEV (reference sequence). The CDR3 sequence: CASSMRGVSNQPQHF. The CDR3 DNA sequence: TGTGCCAGCAGCATGCGCGGGGTTAGCAATCAGCCCCAGCATTTT.

This clonotype was recorded a few times. The genes are TRBV28 and TRBJ2-7; D unresolved. V was trimmed by 7 bases and J by 1 base, leaving 14 bases between them. There are 14 residues in the CDR3. In germline, CDR1 is MDHEN, CDR2 SYDVKM. The CDR3 DNA reads as TGTGCCAGCACGGAAGTTGACCGTTCCTACGAGCAGTACTTC. Translation: CASTEVDRSYEQYF.

This clonotype came up many times. This sequence joins TRBV11-2 and TRBJ1-6, with TRBD1 matching 9 bases. V was clipped by 1 base and J by 7 bases; unmatched bases: 5. The CDR3 consists of 16 residues. Germline assignment: CDR1 SGHAT and CDR2 FQNNGV. The chain's CDR3 is CASSLVRGQGNSPLHF. CDR3 nucleotides: TGTGCCAGCAGCTTAGTGAGAGGACAGGGGAATTCACCCCTCCACTTT.